These T cell receptor beta chains were read from a single sample in a study of cytomegalovirus exposure and HLA in healthy donors. Measured with immunoSEQ multiplex PCR; TCRdb has only the in-frame clones, and not every one. The sample carries some 150,000 clones, roughly 76% recorded once. What was sequenced was PBMCs. The receptors stem from a woman between 45 and 65 years old in good health and CMV-seronegative. Each CDR3 is given with its conserved first and last residue. D genes are given only for firm matches. A row's size may be missing; if present it is once, few, many or a size class.

v_gene	j_gene	len	d_gene	abundance	CDR3aa	CDR3nt
TRBV4-2	TRBJ1-1	15	NA	NA	CASSQEGGKLTEAFF	TGTGCCAGCAGCCAAGAGGGGGGGAAACTAACTGAAGCTTTCTTT
TRBV15	TRBJ2-7	18	TRBD2	few	CATSRALAGGPRSGEQYF	TGTGCCACCAGCAGAGCATTAGCGGGAGGTCCCAGATCGGGCGAGCAGTACTTC
TRBV19	TRBJ1-1	12	TRBD1	once	CASSQRDSEAFF	TGTGCCAGTAGTCAACGGGACAGTGAAGCTTTCTTT
TRBV28	TRBJ2-1	15	TRBD2	NA	CASRPRGAGAREQFF	TGTGCCAGCAGGCCCAGAGGAGCGGGAGCTCGAGAGCAGTTCTTC
TRBV11-3	TRBJ1-3	14	NA	NA	CASSLGPSGNTIYF	TGTGCCAGCAGCTTGGGGCCCTCTGGAAACACCATATATTTT
TRBV11-3	TRBJ1-1	13	TRBD1	NA	CASSRQGFTEAFF	TGTGCCAGCAGCCGACAGGGCTTCACTGAAGCTTTCTTT
TRBV11-2	TRBJ2-2	14	NA	NA	CASSRLGVTGELFF	TGTGCCAGCAGCCGACTAGGCGTCACCGGGGAGCTGTTTTTT
TRBV9	TRBJ2-1	15	TRBD1	NA	CASSGGQVGGNEQFF	TGTGCCAGCAGCGGCGGACAGGTAGGGGGCAATGAGCAGTTCTTC
TRBV27	TRBJ1-2	14	NA	few	CASSQTGGRYGYTF	TGTGCCAGCTCCCAAACGGGGGGACGATATGGCTACACCTTC
TRBV6-1	TRBJ2-7	18	TRBD2	NA	CASSEASGSGTKSYEQYF	TGTGCCAGCAGTGAAGCATCGGGTAGCGGGACCAAGTCCTACGAGCAGTACTTC
TRBV9	TRBJ1-6	13	NA	NA	CASSVGEGSPLHF	TGTGCCAGCAGCGTAGGAGAGGGTTCACCCCTCCACTTT
TRBV5-1	TRBJ1-4	16	TRBD1	NA	CASSLGGQPPNEKLFF	TGCGCCAGCAGCTTGGGGGGACAGCCTCCAAATGAAAAACTGTTTTTT
TRBV5-1	TRBJ1-1	13	NA	NA	CASSLGPLTEAFF	TGCGCCAGCAGCTTGGGTCCCCTAACTGAAGCTTTCTTT
TRBV6-1	TRBJ2-7	15	TRBD2	NA	CASWDPGGARYEQYF	TGTGCCAGCTGGGACCCGGGGGGGGCGCGGTACGAGCAGTACTTC
TRBV6-5	TRBJ1-6	13	NA	NA	CASSVGTHAPLHF	TGTGCCAGCAGTGTCGGGACACATGCACCCCTCCACTTT
TRBV7-2	TRBJ2-4	14	NA	NA	CASSFRGGKNIQYF	TGTGCCAGCAGCTTTCGTGGGGGGAAAAACATTCAGTACTTC
TRBV5-1	TRBJ1-6	13	NA	NA	CASSFRREGPLHF	TGCGCCAGCAGCTTTAGGAGGGAAGGACCCCTCCACTTT
TRBV5-8	TRBJ1-4	16	NA	NA	CASSLGTGSSNEKLFF	TGTGCCAGCAGCTTGGGGACTGGCTCTTCTAATGAAAAACTGTTTTTT
TRBV9	TRBJ2-2	16	TRBD2	NA	CASSVRLAGSTGELFF	TGTGCCAGCAGCGTTCGGCTAGCGGGTAGCACCGGGGAGCTGTTTTTT
TRBV4-3	TRBJ1-3	16	NA	NA	CASSQDSSGYGNTIYF	TGCGCCAGCAGCCAAGATTCATCAGGGTATGGAAACACCATATATTTT
TRBV21-1	TRBJ2-1	16	NA	NA	CASSKAGEPAYNEQFF	TGTGCCAGCAGCAAAGCGGGAGAACCTGCCTACAATGAGCAGTTCTTC
TRBV12-5	TRBJ2-3	13	NA	NA	CASGPLLEDTQYF	TGTGCTAGTGGTCCCCTGCTAGAGGATACGCAGTATTTT
TRBV4-1	TRBJ2-7	16	TRBD2	NA	CASSQDIQRGSYEQYF	TGCGCCAGCAGCCAAGATATCCAGCGGGGATCCTACGAGCAGTACTTC
TRBV7-2	TRBJ1-3	16	TRBD1	NA	CASSLEGQVSGNTIYF	TGTGCCAGCAGCTTAGAGGGACAGGTCTCTGGAAACACCATATATTTT
TRBV10-3	TRBJ2-7	14	NA	NA	CAIRQQISSYEQYF	TGTGCCATCAGGCAACAGATTAGCTCCTACGAGCAGTACTTC
TRBV10-1	TRBJ2-3	13	TRBD2	few	CASSERGGDTQYF	TGCGCCAGCAGTGAGCGGGGGGGGGATACGCAGTATTTT
TRBV9	TRBJ1-6	15	NA	NA	CASSVEAGYNSPLHF	TGTGCCAGCAGCGTAGAGGCGGGATATAATTCACCCCTCCACTTT
TRBV5-4	TRBJ2-3	15	TRBD2	NA	CASSLGGGITDTQYF	TGTGCCAGCAGCTTGGGGGGGGGAATCACAGATACGCAGTATTTT
TRBV13	TRBJ1-1	18	NA	NA	CASSAPWQGNNRGTEAFF	TGTGCCAGCAGCGCCCCCTGGCAGGGGAACAATAGGGGGACTGAAGCTTTCTTT
TRBV6-5	TRBJ1-1	14	NA	NA	CASRDGGGNTEAFF	TGTGCCAGCCGGGACGGCGGGGGCAACACTGAAGCTTTCTTT
TRBV2	TRBJ2-1	16	TRBD2	once	CAIKDKATSGYNEQFF	TGTGCCATCAAGGATAAAGCGACTAGCGGTTACAATGAGCAGTTCTTC
TRBV11-2	TRBJ2-1	15	NA	NA	CASSRGDWGFNEQFF	TGTGCCAGCAGCCGAGGGGACTGGGGGTTCAATGAGCAGTTCTTC
TRBV7-9	TRBJ2-3	15	NA	NA	CSSSSGSLDTDTQYF	TGTTCCAGCAGCTCCGGGAGCTTGGACACAGATACGCAGTATTTT
TRBV4-2	TRBJ1-1	16	TRBD1	NA	CASSSRPGQGNTEAFF	TGTGCCAGCAGCTCCCGTCCGGGACAGGGGAACACTGAAGCTTTCTTT
TRBV6-5	TRBJ1-1	13	TRBD1	NA	CASRPTGGTEAFF	TGTGCCAGCAGGCCGACAGGGGGCACTGAAGCTTTCTTT
TRBV6-1	TRBJ2-3	15	TRBD1	NA	CASSRGQGRTDTQYF	TGTGCCAGCAGCCGGGGACAGGGCCGCACAGATACGCAGTATTTT
TRBV10-1	TRBJ2-7	13	TRBD1	NA	CASSGRDSYEQYF	TGCGCCAGCAGTGGACGGGACAGCTACGAGCAGTACTTC
TRBV19	TRBJ1-1	14	TRBD1	NA	CASTRQGRNTEAFF	TGTGCCAGTACAAGACAGGGAAGAAACACTGAAGCTTTCTTT
TRBV14	TRBJ2-7	15	TRBD2	few	CASSQDILAGGKQYF	TGTGCCAGCAGCCAAGATATCCTAGCGGGAGGGAAGCAGTACTTC
TRBV7-8	TRBJ2-3	13	TRBD2	NA	CASSLEAGGTQYF	TGTGCCAGCAGCTTAGAGGCGGGAGGTACGCAGTATTTT
TRBV2	TRBJ2-1	13	NA	NA	CASLLPPYNEQFF	TGTGCCAGCCTCCTTCCCCCCTACAATGAGCAGTTCTTC
TRBV7-2	TRBJ1-2	13	NA	NA	CASSLSGLSGYTF	TGTGCCAGCAGCTTAAGTGGACTCTCTGGCTACACCTTC
TRBV28	TRBJ2-7	15	TRBD1	NA	CASSSSGTETYEQYF	TGTGCCAGCAGTTCCTCCGGGACAGAGACGTACGAGCAGTACTTC
TRBV19	TRBJ1-4	13	NA	NA	CASTQGLNEKLFF	TGTGCCAGTACTCAGGGGCTGAATGAAAAACTGTTTTTT
TRBV6-1	TRBJ1-5	15	NA	few	CASSGFGGMNQPQHF	TGTGCCAGCAGTGGTTTCGGGGGAATGAATCAGCCCCAGCATTTT
TRBV19	TRBJ1-5	17	TRBD1	NA	CASSIDTGGGSNQPQHF	TGTGCCAGTAGTATAGATACAGGGGGCGGGAGCAATCAGCCCCAGCATTTT
TRBV2	TRBJ2-5	14	TRBD2	NA	CASNQRGGGETQYF	TGTGCCAGCAACCAGCGGGGGGGTGGAGAGACCCAGTACTTC
TRBV6-1	TRBJ2-7	15	TRBD1	NA	CASKFRDRPTYEQYF	TGTGCCAGCAAGTTCCGGGACAGACCCACCTACGAGCAGTACTTC
TRBV28	TRBJ2-7	10	NA	few	CASGSYEQYF	TGTGCCAGCGGCTCTTACGAGCAGTACTTC
TRBV5-1	TRBJ1-1	16	TRBD1	NA	CASSSEGQGAGTEAFF	TGCGCCAGCAGCTCTGAAGGACAGGGGGCAGGTACTGAAGCTTTCTTT
TRBV27	TRBJ1-5	11	NA	NA	CASSSGSSQHF	TGTGCCAGCAGTTCGGGGTCAAGCCAGCATTTT
TRBV7-8	TRBJ2-4	16	TRBD2	NA	CASSLALAGGGNIQYF	TGTGCCAGCAGCTTAGCCCTAGCGGGGGGTGGGAACATTCAGTACTTC
TRBV6-6	TRBJ1-1	14	TRBD1	NA	CASSPTLGTGRAFF	TGTGCCAGCAGCCCTACTCTAGGGACAGGGCGAGCTTTCTTT
TRBV6-5	TRBJ2-7	15	TRBD1	NA	CASSSGQGATYEQYF	TGTGCCAGCAGTTCCGGACAGGGGGCGACCTACGAGCAGTACTTC
TRBV7-2	TRBJ1-2	14	NA	NA	CASSLGIQGYGYTF	TGTGCCAGCAGCTTAGGGATACAGGGCTATGGCTACACCTTC
TRBV5-1	TRBJ2-7	14	NA	NA	CASSLVQGSDEQYF	TGCGCCAGCAGCTTGGTACAGGGTAGCGACGAGCAGTACTTC
TRBV4-3	TRBJ2-7	15	TRBD2	NA	CASSQGTSGRNEQYF	TGCGCCAGCAGCCAGGGGACTAGCGGGAGAAACGAGCAGTACTTC
TRBV6-6	TRBJ1-3	14	NA	NA	CASRPGTGRNTIYF	TGTGCCAGCAGACCCGGAACAGGTCGAAACACCATATATTTT
TRBV9	TRBJ1-3	14	NA	NA	CASSGGDSGNTIYF	TGTGCCAGCAGCGGGGGGGACTCTGGAAACACCATATATTTT